A selection of T cell receptor beta chains follows, all from one sample in a study of regulatory T cells in long-lasting Graves disease. From the multiplex PCR reads, TCRdb called clonotypes with MiXCR, one entry per CDR3 protein. The sample yields approximately 400,000 distinct CDR3 sequences, about 11% seen once. This sample was also put to use in a study of T cells in Graves' hyperthyroidism and ophthalmopathy.

This material consisted of peripheral blood mononuclear cells (PBMCs), taken at new diagnosis, from a patient treated with antithyroid drugs. The receptors were sampled from a young woman with Graves disease. CDR3s include the opening cysteine and the closing phenylalanine or tryptophan.

v_gene: TRBV28; CDR3aa: CASSLPTASPLHF
v_gene: TRBV20-1; CDR3aa: CSARGSWASQGDTGELFF
v_gene: TRBV3-1; CDR3aa: CASSPHGGGRTGELFF
v_gene: TRBV7-2; CDR3aa: CASRELSGNTQYF
v_gene: TRBV27; CDR3aa: CASSLQAGLATEAFF
v_gene: TRBV12-3/TRBV12-4; CDR3aa: CASSFRLAMNTGELFF
v_gene: TRBV12-3/TRBV12-4; CDR3aa: CASNSPGQGFNEQFF
v_gene: TRBV7-9; CDR3aa: CASGRGGGLGDTQYF
v_gene: TRBV10-3; CDR3aa: CAISEFRGRTNYGYTF
v_gene: TRBV20-1; CDR3aa: CSARGLGRYNEQFF
v_gene: TRBV6-1; CDR3aa: CASSPYLEDIQYF
v_gene: TRBV5-1; CDR3aa: CASSPTGQGPQHF
v_gene: TRBV7-2; CDR3aa: CASSFLGAADTQYF
v_gene: TRBV20-1; CDR3aa: CSARAGQGSLGDYGYTF
v_gene: TRBV6-1; CDR3aa: CASSRFGRLRQPQHF
v_gene: TRBV20-1; CDR3aa: CSARADRGQGAIPNEQFF
v_gene: TRBV7-2; CDR3aa: CASSWLIAGASYEQYF
v_gene: TRBV12-3/TRBV12-4; CDR3aa: CASSFWGRREEAFF
v_gene: TRBV28; CDR3aa: CASSTLNGRWNEQFF
v_gene: TRBV6-5; CDR3aa: CASSYQPVTGELFF
v_gene: TRBV20-1; CDR3aa: CSAPRQGRSGAFF
v_gene: TRBV9; CDR3aa: CASSARGGPPGELFF